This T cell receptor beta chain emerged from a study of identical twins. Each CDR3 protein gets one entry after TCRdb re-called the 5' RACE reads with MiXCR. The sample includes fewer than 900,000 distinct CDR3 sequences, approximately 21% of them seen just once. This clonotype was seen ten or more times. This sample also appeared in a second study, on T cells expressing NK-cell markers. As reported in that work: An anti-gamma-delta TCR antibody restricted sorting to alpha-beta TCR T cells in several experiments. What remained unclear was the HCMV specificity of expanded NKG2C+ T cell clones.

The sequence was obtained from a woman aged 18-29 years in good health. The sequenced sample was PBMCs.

CDR3 sequence: CSARVYNEQFF. CDR3 nucleotide sequence: TGCAGTGCTCGGGTTTACAATGAGCAGTTCTTC. The chain uses TRBV20-1 and TRBJ2-1; D uncertain. Germline assignment: CDR1 DFQATT and CDR2 SNEGSKA (reference sequence). This CDR3 region has 11 residues. Trimming stripped 5 bases from V and 4 bases from J, with 6 bases between.